Listed below are T cell receptor beta chains from one sample, sequenced in a study of blood T cell repertoires in COVID-19. Repertoires were generated with immunoSEQ multiplex PCR, while TCRdb's copy carries only in-frame clones and drops some. This repertoire shows 50,000 to 60,000 clones, about 80% found once; its top ten account for about 7.3%. The sample comprised peripheral blood. These receptors were collected from a man aged 65 to 79 with active COVID-19. Each CDR3 is given with its conserved first and last residue. Each record gives: V gene, J gene, D gene, clone size, CDR3 protein, CDR3 DNA. The D gene is left open where the match is weak. Where a row states a size, it is once, few, many or the class of an expanded clone; other rows omit it.

>TRBV7-2|TRBJ1-1|TRBD1|.
CASSFPTGVTEAFF
TGTGCCAGCAGCTTCCCTACAGGGGTCACTGAAGCTTTCTTT
>TRBV7-9|TRBJ2-3|TRBD1|.
CASSWGTRGSTDTQYF
TGTGCCAGCAGCTGGGGAACCAGGGGGAGCACAGATACGCAGTATTTT
>TRBV5-4|TRBJ2-2|.|.
CASSLAGVANTGELFF
TGTGCCAGCAGCTTGGCCGGAGTAGCGAACACCGGGGAGCTGTTTTTT
>TRBV3-1/TRBV3-2|TRBJ2-7|TRBD1|.
CASSQRQGAASYEQYF
TGTGCCAGCAGCCAAAGACAGGGGGCAGCATCCTACGAGCAGTACTTC
>TRBV20-1|TRBJ1-2|.|.
CSAVGGYGYTF
TGCAGTGCGGTTGGGGGGTATGGCTACACCTTC
>TRBV29-1|TRBJ2-1|TRBD1|.
CSVEGVDRGGYNEQFF
TGCAGCGTTGAAGGCGTGGACAGGGGGGGGTACAATGAGCAGTTCTTC
>TRBV6-6|TRBJ2-7|.|.
CASSYTMDISYEQYF
TGTGCCAGCAGTTACACAATGGACATATCCTACGAGCAGTACTTC
>TRBV4-1|TRBJ2-3|TRBD2|.
CASSQATGGPDTQYF
TGCGCCAGCAGCCAAGCCACGGGGGGGCCGGATACGCAGTATTTT
>TRBV16|TRBJ1-5|TRBD1|.
CASSQYGTGGQGNQPQHF
TGTGCCAGCAGCCAGTACGGGACAGGGGGTCAGGGAAATCAGCCCCAGCATTTT
>TRBV19|TRBJ2-2|TRBD1|.
CASSIFGQGYPTGELFF
TGTGCCAGTAGTATATTCGGACAGGGGTATCCAACCGGGGAGCTGTTTTTT
>TRBV7-2|TRBJ1-6|TRBD1|.
CASSTTGGAGNSPLHF
TGTGCCAGCAGCACCACAGGGGGCGCTGGCAATTCACCCCTCCACTTT
>TRBV7-9|TRBJ2-5|.|.
CASSLVGKETQYF
TGTGCCAGCAGCTTGGTCGGTAAAGAGACCCAGTACTTC
>TRBV5-1|TRBJ2-1|TRBD2|.
CASSPPPSGPGGEQFF
TGCGCCAGCAGCCCCCCCCCTAGCGGCCCGGGGGGTGAGCAGTTCTTC
>TRBV10-3|TRBJ1-2|.|.
CAITGGYEANYGYTF
TGTGCCATCACCGGAGGTTACGAGGCTAACTATGGCTACACCTTC
>TRBV19|TRBJ1-2|.|.
CASSQTVNYGYTF
TGTGCCAGTAGCCAGACAGTTAACTATGGCTACACCTTC
>TRBV7-9|TRBJ2-7|.|.
CASSLVGQINSYEQYF
TGTGCCAGCAGCCTAGTGGGACAAATAAACTCCTACGAGCAGTACTTC
>TRBV6-2/TRBV6-3|TRBJ2-5|TRBD2|.
CASSSRGEGETQYF
TGTGCCAGCAGTTCTCGAGGGGAGGGAGAGACCCAGTACTTC
>TRBV19|TRBJ1-6|.|.
CASSTGPSNSPLHF
TGTGCCAGTAGTACAGGGCCTTCTAATTCACCCCTCCACTTT
>TRBV27|TRBJ2-3|.|.
CARGADTQYF
TGTGCCAGAGGGGCAGATACGCAGTATTTT
>TRBV27|TRBJ2-3|.|.
CASSRLRGASSTDTQYF
TGTGCCAGCAGTCGCCTAAGGGGTGCCTCGTCCACAGATACGCAGTATTTT
>TRBV5-1|TRBJ2-7|.|.
CASSSTRVRDEQYF
TGCGCCAGCAGCTCTACTAGGGTACGTGACGAGCAGTACTTC
>TRBV4-3|TRBJ2-5|TRBD2|.
CASSPRLAGGTQETQYF
TGCGCCAGCAGCCCGCGACTAGCGGGGGGTACCCAAGAGACCCAGTACTTC
>TRBV5-1|TRBJ1-4|.|.
CASSLMPGNEKLFF
TGCGCCAGCAGCTTGATGCCAGGGAATGAAAAACTGTTTTTT
>TRBV2|TRBJ1-1|.|.
CASRGGGLGEAFF
TGTGCCAGCAGAGGGGGTGGCCTCGGTGAAGCTTTCTTT
>TRBV6-5|TRBJ2-5|.|.
CASSYSGRYQETQYF
TGTGCCAGCAGTTACTCGGGGAGGTACCAAGAGACCCAGTACTTC
>TRBV12-5|TRBJ2-1|TRBD1|.
CASGLQGAYNNEQFF
TGTGCTAGTGGCCTCCAGGGGGCGTACAACAATGAGCAGTTCTTC
>TRBV4-2|TRBJ1-6|TRBD1|.
CASSQVRGQSYSPLHF
TGTGCCAGCAGCCAAGTTAGGGGACAGTCGTACTCACCCCTCCACTTT
>TRBV7-2|TRBJ1-3|TRBD1|.
CASSSWGRGHGNTIYF
TGTGCCAGCAGCTCATGGGGCAGGGGGCATGGAAACACCATATATTTT
>TRBV7-2|TRBJ2-2|TRBD2|.
CASSWTSGGSGELFF
TGTGCCAGCAGTTGGACTAGCGGGGGCTCCGGGGAGCTGTTTTTT
>TRBV4-3|TRBJ2-3|TRBD2|.
CASSQRVAGGPLADTQYF
TGCGCCAGCAGTCAAAGGGTAGCGGGGGGGCCATTAGCAGATACGCAGTATTTT
>TRBV7-9|TRBJ2-3|TRBD1|.
CASSLAQGATDTQYF
TGTGCCAGCAGCTTGGCACAGGGGGCGACAGATACGCAGTATTTT
>TRBV27|TRBJ1-1|TRBD1|once
CASRTGNVYTEAFF
TGTGCCAGCAGGACAGGGAATGTATACACTGAAGCTTTCTTT
>TRBV28|TRBJ1-4|.|.
CASSFPGTNEKLFF
TGTGCCAGCAGTTTCCCGGGTACTAATGAAAAACTGTTTTTT
>TRBV7-2|TRBJ2-2|.|.
CASSLRGAGTGELFF
TGTGCCAGCAGCTTACGGGGGGCAGGCACCGGGGAGCTGTTTTTT
>TRBV7-8|TRBJ1-1|TRBD1|.
CASSLRQGGPFTEAFF
TGTGCCAGCAGCTTAAGACAGGGGGGCCCTTTCACTGAAGCTTTCTTT
>TRBV10-3|TRBJ1-5|TRBD1|.
CAISSGTGFAPQHF
TGTGCCATCAGTTCCGGGACAGGGTTTGCGCCCCAGCATTTT
>TRBV5-8|TRBJ1-2|.|once
CASSLITSQTFNYGYTF
TGTGCCAGCAGCTTGATAACTTCCCAAACCTTTAACTATGGCTACACCTTC
>TRBV7-8|TRBJ1-2|.|.
CASSLGRGNYGYTF
TGTGCCAGCAGCTTAGGCAGGGGCAACTATGGCTACACCTTC